This T cell receptor beta chain appears in the sequencing data of a study of radiation and T cells in renal cell carcinoma. Study-wide background: Nephrectomy followed 15 Gy stereotactic body radiation by 4 weeks.

Study results and caveats: Top tumor clonotypes rose in blood 2 weeks post-radiation, then contracted. Without pretreatment biopsies, baseline tumor clonotype presence was undetermined.

For this clone: Its specificity is unknown.

Time point: baseline pretreatment blood. Treatment here: 15 Gy SBRT to primary tumor, nephrectomy 4 weeks later. Clear cell pathology was present in this patient's renal cell carcinoma. Germline trimming cut 5 bases from V and 6 bases from J; bases unmatched to any gene: 7. CDR3 size: 15 residues. In germline, CDR1 is LGHNT, CDR2 FRNRAP. TCRdb's table, derived via immunoSEQ multiplex PCR, lists solely in-frame clones and lacks some. The table has 120,000 to 150,000 clones, about 88% seen once. The material sequenced was blood, taken from a patient whose treatment included radiotherapy and nephrectomy. This TCR was sampled from a woman in her 70s with renal cell carcinoma. The rearrangement joins TRBV12-5 to TRBJ2-1; TRBD1 matches 10 bases. The CDR3 region is CASGKGQGSGNEQFF. CDR3 DNA sequence: TGTGCTAGTGGTAAGGGACAGGGGTCAGGCAATGAGCAGTTCTTC.